The sample holds a few counts of the clone carrying this T cell receptor beta chain. Its antigen remains unknown. In germline, CDR1 is DFQATT, CDR2 SNEGSKA (reference sequence). CDR3 length: 11 residues. It was one heparinised blood draw, averaging roughly 0.11 L, that each donor gave. All of the isolated RNA was reverse transcribed, so expressed TCRB transcripts were sequenced. The data were produced by immunoSEQ multiplex PCR, yet TCRdb's version contains in-frame clones alone and is incomplete. The sample has approximately 100,000 clones, 28% seen once. This sample was taken from a study of beta chain features in type 1 diabetes. Overall study: What patients shared with healthy donors was a similar profile of age, gender and cell yields.

The study's findings and limits: Moderate yet significant TCRB CDR3 shortening was seen in Type 1 diabetes patients in all four CD4+ subsets. Type 1 diabetes patients had fewer VDJ junction insertions and more deletions.

The chain employs TRBV20-1 and TRBJ2-1; TRBD2 is a possible D gene (6 bases). The sequenced sample was central memory CD4+ T cells from blood. The receptor comes from a woman between 18 and 29 years old with type 1 diabetes. The CDR3, as DNA: TGCAGGGCGGAGGGAGACAGTGAGCAGTTCTTC. Translating gives CRAEGDSEQFF.